Presented here are 18 T cell receptor beta chains from one specimen sequenced in a study of blood T cell repertoires in COVID-19. Assay: immunoSEQ multiplex PCR; the TCRdb copy retains only in-frame clones and omits some. The sample holds about 240,000 clones, around 81% seen once. The specimen sequenced was peripheral blood. The receptors were gathered from a woman in her fifties or sixties with active or convalescent COVID-19.

The V call is TRBV5-1, the J call TRBJ2-1; 12 nucleotides agree with TRBD2. The germline CDR1 and CDR2 sequences are SGHRS and YFSETQ. The CDR3 spans 15 residues. V lost 5 bases and J lost 7; bases outside the gene matches: 7. CDR3 residues: CASSSTSGSWNEQFF. The DNA for the CDR3 is TGCGCCAGCAGTTCGACTAGCGGGAGTTGGAATGAGCAGTTCTTC.

This clone is a singleton in its sample. This rearrangement joins TRBV27 to TRBJ2-7; the D is unclear. Germline lookup yields CDR1 MNHEY and CDR2 SMNVEV (reference sequence). The V gene lost 3 bases and the J gene lost 3 bases, with 9 bases spanning the gap. There are 13 residues in the CDR3. CDR3 residues: CASSLGRIYEQYF. The CDR3 DNA reads as TGTGCCAGCAGTTTGGGCAGAATCTACGAGCAGTACTTC.

The rearrangement links TRBV4-1 to TRBJ1-4, with TRBD1 identical over 7 bases. The trim removed 4 bases at V and 2 bases at J, leaving 4 bases unmatched. CDR1 and CDR2 (germline): MGHRA, YSYEKL. The CDR3 length is 15 residues. The CDR3 here is CASSPEGATNEKLFF. Here the CDR3 DNA reads TGCGCCAGCAGCCCAGAGGGGGCCACTAATGAAAAACTGTTTTTT.

J is TRBJ2-1 and V is TRBV7-9; D gene unclear. The ends were cut back, 3 bases at V and 3 bases at J, with 6 bases in the middle. The CDR3 is 13 residues long. CDR1 SEHNR and CDR2 FQNEAQ come from the germline V gene (reference sequence). CDR3: CASSFNSYNEQFF. The CDR3 DNA follows: TGTGCCAGCAGCTTTAACAGCTACAATGAGCAGTTCTTC.

The chain carries TRBV30 and TRBJ2-7; TRBD1 matches at 9 bases. Germline CDR1 GTSNPN, CDR2 SVGIG (reference sequence). The CDR3 has 13 amino acids. J gave up 2 bases and V 7 bases, and 6 bases lay outside the gene matches. Written as DNA, the CDR3 is TGTGCCTTAACCAGGGACAGGGCCTACGAGCAGTACTTC. It encodes CALTRDRAYEQYF. The complete variable domain, with remaining parts taken from reference TRBV30 and TRBJ2-7, reads SQTIHQWPATLVQPVGSPLSLECTVEGTSNPNLYWYRQAAGRGLQLLFYSVGIGQISSEVPQNLSASRPQDRQFILSSKKLLLSDSGFYLCALTRDRAYEQYFGPGTRLTVT.

The chain has TRBV20-1 and TRBJ2-3, with D maybe TRBD2 (5 bases). V gave up 3 bases and J gave up 3 bases, with 19 bases separating them. This CDR3 contains 16 residues. Germline V lookup: CDR1 DFQATT, CDR2 SNEGSKA (reference sequence). DNA of the CDR3: TGCAGTGCTAGTCAATCGAGAGGGCTCGGGACAGATACGCAGTATTTT. It yields the protein CSASQSRGLGTDTQYF.

The chain combines TRBV7-9 with TRBJ2-1, with 10 bases lining up with TRBD2. The length of the CDR3 is 15 residues. With V trimmed by 6 bases and J by 5 bases, 7 bases remained unmatched. The germline CDR1 and CDR2 sequences are SEHNR and FQNEAQ (reference sequence). The CDR3 DNA follows: TGTGCCAGCAGACCAACTAGCGGGATTAACAATGAGCAGTTCTTC. The encoded protein is CASRPTSGINNEQFF.

This clone has a single count. The gene calls are TRBV5-1 and TRBJ2-5; D ambiguous. The CDR3 length is 13 residues. CDR1 and CDR2 (germline): SGHRS, YFSETQ. V was trimmed by 5 bases and J by 0 bases, leaving 8 bases between them. CDR3 nucleotide sequence: TGCGCCAGCAGGAACGCGAACCAAGAGACCCAGTACTTC. This translates into CASRNANQETQYF.

The genes are TRBV19 and TRBJ2-5; D is ambiguous. Germline V gene lookup returns CDR1 LNHDA and CDR2 SQIVND (reference sequence). The CDR3 contains 13 residues. V gave up 3 bases and J gave up 2 bases, with 7 bases separating them. The DNA of the CDR3 is TGTGCCAGTAGTATTTCCAGACAAGAGACCCAGTACTTC. Protein sequence: CASSISRQETQYF. Drawing the rest from reference TRBV19 and TRBJ2-5, the complete variable domain is DGGITQSPKYLFRKEGQNVTLSCEQNLNHDAMYWYRQDPGQGLRLIYYSQIVNDFQKGDIAEGYSVSREKKESFPLTVTSAQKNPTAFYLCASSISRQETQYFGPGTRLLVL.

The chain has TRBV5-6 and TRBJ2-4, with D maybe TRBD2 (6 bases). Germline V gene data show CDR1 as SGHDT and CDR2 as YYEEEE. The CDR3 extends over 14 amino acids. Deletions cut 4 bases from V and 0 bases from J, with 8 bases between. CDR3 protein: CASSRELAKNIQYF. The CDR3, as DNA: TGTGCCAGCAGCCGGGAGCTAGCCAAAAACATTCAGTACTTC.

This clone was counted between two and nine times. The chain couples TRBV6-4 to TRBJ2-2, with 14 nucleotides matching TRBD2. J lost 5 bases, V lost 7 bases, and 3 bases had no gene match. The V gene's germline CDR1 is MRHNA and CDR2 SNTAGT. The CDR3 has 15 amino acids. CDR3 sequence reads: CASKRTSGRTGELFF. CDR3 nucleotides: TGTGCCAGCAAGCGGACTAGCGGGAGGACCGGGGAGCTGTTTTTT.

The rearrangement joins TRBV28 to TRBJ1-5, with a possible D match to TRBD1 (6 bases). V dropped 5 bases and J dropped 3 bases, with 11 bases sitting between them. The CDR3 extends over 14 amino acids. CDR1 MDHEN and CDR2 SYDVKM come from the germline V gene. DNA of the CDR3: TGTGCCAGCAGTCCTGGACAGATCAATCAGCCCCAGCATTTT. Amino acids: CASSPGQINQPQHF.

The chain has TRBV6-5 and TRBJ1-6; D is ambiguous. V lost 0 bases and J 7 bases, leaving 13 bases between the germline ends. This CDR3 region has 16 residues. Germline assignment: CDR1 MNHEY and CDR2 SVGAGI. The CDR3 region is CASSYSEAALNSPLHF. CDR3 bases: TGTGCCAGCAGTTACTCGGAGGCGGCTTTAAATTCACCCCTCCACTTT.

The CDR3 nucleotides read TGCAGCGTTCGAATGACAGGCTCCTACGAGCAGTACTTC. This translates into CSVRMTGSYEQYF. The chain combines TRBV29-1 with TRBJ2-7; D is possibly TRBD1 (6 bases). From germline, CDR1 is SQVTM and CDR2 ANQGSEA. This CDR3 is 13 amino acids long. The ends were cut back, 5 bases at V and 0 bases at J, with 11 bases in the middle.

V and J are TRBV19 and TRBJ2-1, with D perhaps matching TRBD1 (6 bases). V lost 6 bases, J lost 7 bases, and 13 bases lay in between. The CDR3 sequence is 13 residues long. Germline values: CDR1 LNHDA, CDR2 SQIVND (reference sequence). CDR3 nucleotides: TGTGCCAGTAGGGATATAACAGGGAATGAGCAGTTCTTC. Translation gives CASRDITGNEQFF.

V and J are TRBV14 and TRBJ1-3; D gene ambiguous. Trimming shortened V by 0 bases and J by 4 bases, and 7 bases separated the two germline ends. The length of the CDR3 is 14 residues. Germline V gene sequence: CDR1 SGHDN, CDR2 FVKESK. The CDR3, as DNA: TGTGCCAGCAGCCAAGAGGGGAGGGGAAACACCATATATTTT. Translating gives CASSQEGRGNTIYF.

The chain is built from TRBV11-3 and TRBJ2-7; weak D call: TRBD1 (6 bases). The CDR3 is 15 amino acids. The germline V gene has CDR1 SGHNT and CDR2 YENEEA. Trimming took 5 bases from V and 2 from J, leaving 16 bases between them. The CDR3 loop reads CASSPGQITAYEQYF. The CDR3 nucleotides are TGTGCCAGCAGCCCCGGACAGATAACAGCCTACGAGCAGTACTTC.

This sequence joins TRBV11-2 and TRBJ1-1, with D tentatively TRBD1 (5 bases). V dropped 6 bases and J dropped 4 bases, with 9 bases sitting between them. Germline-derived CDR1 and CDR2 are SGHAT and FQNNGV. The CDR3 spans 12 residues. This CDR3 is CASRHGGTEAFF. The CDR3 DNA reads TGTGCCAGCAGACACGGGGGCACTGAAGCTTTCTTT.